The 26 T cell receptor beta chains below were found in one sample sequenced in a study of OX40 agonist ivuxolimab in advanced cancers. Clones were sequenced by immunoSEQ multiplex PCR, and TCRdb holds only the in-frame ones, with some missing. The sample holds under 85,000 clones; 75% to 90% are singletons and the top ten take about 0.83%. Sequencing was performed on CD4+ or CD8+ T cells sorted from blood, taken in a trial of the OX40 agonist ivuxolimab. These receptors all stem from an adult with an advanced solid tumor such as melanoma, head and neck, liver or kidney cancer.

The chain combines TRBV28 with TRBJ2-5; D unclear. The J call could be wrong; TRBJ2-7 is a better fit for the DNA end. CDR1 and CDR2 from the germline V gene are MDHEN and SYDVKM. The CDR3 sequence is 15 residues long. CDR3 DNA sequence: TGTGCCAGCAGTCTCCCCAGCCTAGGGATAGGCGAGCAGTACTTC. This encodes CASSLPSLGIGEQYF.

This clone came up a few times. The chain employs TRBV5-1 and TRBJ2-3; tentative D call: TRBD2 (5 bases). Trimming removed 0 bases from V and 0 bases from J, with 5 bases in between. The CDR3 runs 14 residues. The germline gives CDR1 SGHRS, CDR2 YFSETQ. CDR3 sequence: CASSLAGSTDTQYF. As DNA, the CDR3 is TGCGCCAGCAGCTTGGCGGGGAGCACAGATACGCAGTATTTT.

This chain links TRBV6-6 with TRBJ1-1; D is uncertain. The germline V and J ends were trimmed by 6 bases and 6 bases, with 8 bases remaining between them. CDR1 is MNHNY and CDR2 is SVGAGI in the germline V gene (reference sequence). The CDR3 spans 11 residues. The CDR3 DNA follows: TGTGCCAGCAGGTCATGGGCTGAAGCTTTCTTT. The encoded protein is CASRSWAEAFF.

The V gene is TRBV28, the J gene TRBJ1-5, with TRBD1 as a possible D gene (5 bases). V lost 1 base and J lost 5, with 18 bases in between. The CDR3 has 17 residues. Germline values: CDR1 MDHEN, CDR2 SYDVKM. CDR3 sequence: CASSLLRFREPHQPQHF. The CDR3 DNA reads as TGTGCCAGCAGTTTATTAAGGTTCAGGGAGCCACATCAGCCCCAGCATTTT.

In this sample, this clone turned up once. The rearrangement uses TRBV30 and TRBJ1-3; possibly TRBD1 for D (6 bases). Trimming cost V 2 bases and J 4 bases, with 12 bases left between them. CDR3 length: 14 amino acids. The germline V gene has CDR1 GTSNPN and CDR2 SVGIG (reference sequence). CDR3 sequence (DNA): TGTGCCTGGAGTCAGGGGATAAAGGGAAACACCATATATTTT. This translates into CAWSQGIKGNTIYF.

The rearrangement joins TRBV19 to TRBJ1-3; possible D gene TRBD1, 6 bases. There are 14 residues in the CDR3. Trimming stripped 7 bases from V and 0 bases from J, with 10 bases between. The germline gives CDR1 LNHDA, CDR2 SQIVND (reference sequence). Here the CDR3 reads CASTRTASGNTIYF. CDR3 DNA: TGTGCCAGTACTCGGACAGCCTCTGGAAACACCATATATTTT.

V and J are TRBV6-1 and TRBJ2-7; D remains ambiguous. Trimming removed 4 bases at V and 4 bases at J, with 11 bases between. This CDR3 contains 13 residues. Germline values: CDR1 MNHNS, CDR2 SASEGT. CDR3 protein: CASSGNPRYEQYF. CDR3 bases: TGTGCCAGCAGTGGGAATCCCCGGTACGAGCAGTACTTC.

This clone occurred a few times. The CDR3 sequence: CASTSRGATEAFF. DNA for the CDR3: TGCGCCAGCACCTCGCGAGGCGCCACTGAAGCTTTCTTT. The chain joins TRBV5-1 to TRBJ1-1; no reliable D call. The CDR3 spans 13 residues. V lost 6 bases to trimming and J lost 4 bases, with 13 bases between them. Per germline, CDR1 SGHRS and CDR2 YFSETQ.

The V call is TRBV7-3, the J call TRBJ2-5, with D perhaps matching TRBD1 (6 bases). Germline CDR1 SGHTA, CDR2 FQGTGA. This CDR3 is 15 amino acids long. V lost 2 bases and J lost 4, with 14 bases in between. CDR3 sequence (DNA): TGTGCCAGCAGCTTAGGGGTTGTCAGGGGAGAGACCCAGTACTTC. Protein product: CASSLGVVRGETQYF.

The V and J genes are TRBV5-6 and TRBJ1-2; D unresolved. Deletions cut 4 bases from V and 8 bases from J, with 12 bases between. CDR1 and CDR2 (germline): SGHDT, YYEEEE. This CDR3 contains 12 residues. CDR3 loop: CASSRRTGGYTF. The CDR3 region has the DNA TGTGCCAGCAGCCGGAGGACGGGGGGCTACACCTTC. Complete variable domain (other parts from reference TRBV5-6 and TRBJ1-2): DAGVTQSPTHLIKTRGQQVTLRCSPKSGHDTVSWYQQALGQGPQFIFQYYEEEERQRGNFPDRFSGHQFPNYSSELNVNALLLGDSALYLCASSRRTGGYTFGSGTRLTVV.

This clone showed up just once. V gene TRBV27 combines with J gene TRBJ1-2; D is ambiguous. The CDR3 totals 14 residues. Per germline, CDR1 MNHEY and CDR2 SMNVEV (reference sequence). V dropped 3 bases and J dropped 1 base, with 9 bases sitting between them. In DNA form, the CDR3 reads TGTGCCAGCAGTTTTAATGGGGATAACTATGGCTACACCTTC. Translated: CASSFNGDNYGYTF.

This clone was seen just once. The chain carries TRBV10-3 and TRBJ2-5, with TRBD1 matching 9 bases. The germline V gene has CDR1 ENHRY and CDR2 SYGVKD. J was trimmed by 5 bases and V by 10 bases; bases with no gene match: 11. The CDR3 totals 14 residues. The DNA of the CDR3 is TGTGCCACCCGGGACAGGGAGGTTCAGGAGACCCAGTACTTC. It is translated as CATRDREVQETQYF.

This clone was found a few times. This chain links TRBV18 with TRBJ1-2; no clear D gene. The CDR3 length is 16 residues. Trimming stripped 4 bases from V and 0 bases from J, with 15 bases between. The germline gives CDR1 KGHSH, CDR2 LQKENI. CDR3 loop: CASSRNSRDTNYGYTF. The CDR3 DNA reads as TGTGCCAGCTCACGCAACTCACGGGATACTAACTATGGCTACACCTTC.

This clone was recorded only once. The chain carries TRBV7-9 and TRBJ1-1; tentative D call: TRBD1 (6 bases). V was trimmed by 1 base and J by 8 bases, leaving 11 bases between them. The CDR3 runs to 13 residues. CDR1 and CDR2 (germline): SEHNR, FQNEAQ (reference sequence). The CDR3 spells CASSLVEGGEAFF. In DNA form, the CDR3 reads TGTGCCAGCAGCTTAGTTGAAGGGGGGGAAGCTTTCTTT.

The J gene is TRBJ1-2, the V gene TRBV25-1; 8 nucleotides align to TRBD1. This CDR3 spans 13 amino acids. With V trimmed by 8 bases and J by 6 bases, 8 bases remained unmatched. From germline, CDR1 is MGHDK and CDR2 SYGVNS. Here the CDR3 DNA reads TGTGCCAGCGGTCTTACAGGGGGAAATGGCTACACCTTC. Translating it yields CASGLTGGNGYTF.

The chain couples TRBV6-5 to TRBJ1-1; 8 bases map to TRBD1. Per germline, CDR1 MNHEY and CDR2 SVGAGI. The CDR3 runs 11 residues. The ends lost 6 bases at V and 8 bases at J; junction bases unmatched: 2. Here the CDR3 DNA reads TGTGCCAGCAGGGGACAGGTAGAAGCTTTCTTT. It translates to CASRGQVEAFF.

The V and J genes are TRBV11-2 and TRBJ2-2; D unresolved. The germline gives CDR1 SGHAT, CDR2 FQNNGV. V lost 5 bases and J 5 bases, leaving 9 bases between the germline ends. CDR3 length equals 13 residues. The CDR3 region is CASSPQRTGELFF. The CDR3 nucleotides are TGTGCCAGCAGCCCCCAAAGGACCGGGGAGCTGTTTTTT.

This rearrangement joins TRBV7-2 to TRBJ2-3, with TRBD1 matching over 10 bases. Trimming took 0 bases from V and 1 from J; bases not matched to a gene: 4. CDR1 and CDR2 (germline): SGHTA, FQGNSA. CDR3 length: 17 amino acids. CDR3 coding DNA: TGTGCCAGCAGCTTAGCGGACAGGGGGTCCGGCACAGATACGCAGTATTTT. Translating it yields CASSLADRGSGTDTQYF. The whole variable domain, filled in from reference TRBV7-2 and TRBJ2-3, reads GAGVSQSPSNKVTEKGKDVELRCDPISGHTALYWYRQSLGQGLEFLIYFQGNSAPDKSGLPSDRFSAERTGGSVSTLTIQRTQQEDSAVYLCASSLADRGSGTDTQYFGPGTRLTVL.

This chain links TRBV5-1 with TRBJ2-1; 7 bases are a match to TRBD1. Looked up from germline, CDR1 is SGHRS and CDR2 is YFSETQ. With 2 bases clipped from V and 6 bases from J, the junction kept 2 bases outside the gene matches. The CDR3 is 13 residues long. As DNA, the CDR3 is TGCGCCAGCAGCTTAGGGGGCTTCAATGAGCAGTTCTTC. Translation gives CASSLGGFNEQFF.

The chain joins TRBV27 to TRBJ2-7, with 8 bases identical to TRBD1. Germline-derived CDR1 and CDR2 are MNHEY and SMNVEV (reference sequence). CDR3 length: 12 residues. V lost 6 bases to trimming and J lost 6 bases; unmatched junction nucleotides: 4. The CDR3 nucleotides are TGTGCCAGCAGAGGACAGGGTGTCGAGCAGTACTTC. Translated: CASRGQGVEQYF.

This chain connects TRBV5-6 to TRBJ2-5; 8 nucleotides align to TRBD2. Per germline, CDR1 SGHDT and CDR2 YYEEEE. The CDR3 is made up of 16 amino acids. V lost 3 bases, J lost 1 base, and 8 bases stayed unmatched. CDR3 bases: TGTGCCAGCAGCTGGCGGGGGGCAAAGGGCCAAGAGACCCAGTACTTC. The encoded protein is CASSWRGAKGQETQYF. The full variable domain, completed using reference TRBV5-6 and TRBJ2-5, is DAGVTQSPTHLIKTRGQQVTLRCSPKSGHDTVSWYQQALGQGPQFIFQYYEEEERQRGNFPDRFSGHQFPNYSSELNVNALLLGDSALYLCASSWRGAKGQETQYFGPGTRLLVL.

This clone has a handful of counts. Additional DNA sequences in this sample encode the identical CDR3. The DNA for the CDR3 is TGTGCCAGCAGTTCGGGGCAGAACACTGAAGCTTTCTTT. Translated, it gives CASSSGQNTEAFF. V is TRBV28 and J is TRBJ1-1; maybe TRBD1 (5 bases). Between the trimmed V and J ends, which lost 4 bases and 1 base, there was a span of 7 bases. Looked up from germline, CDR1 is MDHEN and CDR2 is SYDVKM. The CDR3 is made up of 13 amino acids.

This clone was observed a few times. J is TRBJ2-5 and V is TRBV11-2, with 7 nucleotides matching TRBD2. Trimming removed 2 bases from V and 4 bases from J; junction bases left unmatched: 10. This CDR3 contains 16 residues. Germline CDR1 reads SGHAT; CDR2 reads FQNNGV. The CDR3 coding sequence is TGTGCCAGCAGCTTACGGGGGGTCGGGGTGAGAGAGACCCAGTACTTC. Protein: CASSLRGVGVRETQYF.

This sequence joins TRBV5-5 and TRBJ1-3; D is unclear. The V and J ends lost 4 bases and 0 bases respectively, with 8 bases between them. The CDR3 runs 14 residues. Germline V gene data show CDR1 as SGHKS and CDR2 as YYEKEE (reference sequence). Here the CDR3 DNA reads TGTGCCAGCAGCCTGTCCGTCTCTGGAAACACCATATATTTT. This sequence encodes CASSLSVSGNTIYF.

The genes are TRBV30 and TRBJ1-5; D is ambiguous. From germline, CDR1 is GTSNPN and CDR2 SVGIG (reference sequence). This CDR3 has 13 residues. Trimming removed 0 bases at V and 1 base at J, with 4 bases between. CDR3 sequence reads: CAWSVGSNQPQHF. The CDR3 DNA reads TGTGCCTGGAGTGTGGGGAGCAATCAGCCCCAGCATTTT.

The chain combines TRBV9 with TRBJ2-7; TRBD1 or TRBD2 may be the D gene (5 bases each). Between the trimmed V and J ends, which lost 4 bases and 3 bases, there was a span of 14 bases. Germline CDR1 and CDR2: SGDLS and YYNGEE. The CDR3 covers 14 residues. DNA for the CDR3: TGTGCCAGCAGCCAAGGGACCTCCAGCTACGAGCAGTACTTC. Its translation is CASSQGTSSYEQYF.